The entry below gives a single T cell receptor beta chain sequence along with its context. Its antigen is unknown. At one end the junction does not follow the germline gene, possibly because of a read error. The germline CDR1 and CDR2 sequences are ENHRY and SYGVKD. The CDR3 is made up of 11 amino acids. The sample comes from a study of Graves' ophthalmopathy and Graves' hyperthyroidism. Using RNA transcripts, the TCR beta CDR3 regions were amplified. HTBI primers served in a first-round RT-PCR, which a second-round multiplex PCR followed. In TCRdb, the multiplex PCR reads were re-called with MiXCR into one record per CDR3 protein. The sample has approximately 700,000 distinct CDR3 sequences, about 38% seen once. Study outcomes and limitations: In blood appeared most of the expanded thyroid clonotypes whose frequency exceeded 0.001.

This chain uses TRBV10-3 with TRBJ2-7, with D unclear. The source is an adult man with Graves' ophthalmopathy. The source material was peripheral blood. CDR3 coding DNA: TGTGCCAGCAGTACGGATTCCGAGCAGTACTTC. It codes for CASSTDSEQYF.